The 18 T cell receptor beta chains below were found in one sample sequenced in a study of a mutant IDH1 vaccine in newly diagnosed glioma (TCRdb year 2021). No antigen is known for these receptors. Libraries were prepared through the immunoSEQ multiplex PCR assay. TCRdb stores this immuneACCESS table with in-frame sequences only. Part of the clones is absent; in the studies checked, under half of the shortfall reflects unresolved V genes, and no reason is known for the rest. This sample has about 56,000 clones in its table, and about 80% of those were observed once. The top ten hold about 5% of the sample. The time point label on this specimen signifies: week 47, end of study. Every vaccine dose consisted of 300 ug of a 20-mer mutant IDH1 peptide in Montanide, administered subcutaneously together with topical imiquimod. Here the sequenced sample was PBMCs, taken from a glioma patient whose treatment included an IDH1 peptide vaccine. Receptors originate from a man aged 45-65 years with glioma.

This clone was seen only a few times. The chain has TRBV5-1 and TRBJ1-1; tentative D call: TRBD1 (5 bases). There are 13 residues in the CDR3. With 6 bases removed from V and 4 bases from J, the gap between germline ends came to 13 bases. CDR1 is SGHRS, CDR2 YFSETQ, per germline. CDR3 nucleotide sequence: TGCGCCAGCAATGAGGGGAGGGGCACTGAAGCTTTCTTT. It specifies CASNEGRGTEAFF.

This clone has a handful of counts. The chain carries TRBV10-3 and TRBJ2-3; D tentatively fits TRBD1 or TRBD2 (7 bases each). The germline V gene has CDR1 ENHRY and CDR2 SYGVKD. The V and J ends lost 4 bases and 2 bases respectively, with 13 bases between them. The CDR3 has 15 amino acids. CDR3 residues: CAISATGDYTDTQYF. The CDR3, as DNA: TGTGCCATCAGTGCAACAGGGGACTACACAGATACGCAGTATTTT.

This chain joins TRBV5-4 and TRBJ2-7; D tentatively reads TRBD1 or TRBD2 (5 bases each). V was clipped by 4 bases and J by 0 bases, with 17 bases between them. The CDR3 is 16 residues long. Germline CDR1 is SGHNT and CDR2 is YYREEE (reference sequence). The DNA for the CDR3 is TGTGCCAGCAGCCGGTCGGGGCAGGGCGTCTCCTACGAGCAGTACTTC. Protein sequence: CASSRSGQGVSYEQYF.

Concerning this clone: Compared with germline, one end of the junction differs, possibly owing to a read error. V usage is TRBV5-4 and J usage is TRBJ1-5, with D maybe TRBD1 (5 bases). The germline CDR1 and CDR2 sequences are SGHNT and YYREEE (reference sequence). The CDR3 extends over 16 amino acids. CDR3 sequence reads: CASSLGGQGSNQSQHF. In DNA form, the CDR3 reads TGTGCCAGCAGCTTGGGAGGGCAGGGAAGCAATCAGTCCCAGCATTTT.

This chain joins TRBV4-2 and TRBJ1-1; D unclear. Germline V CDR1 and CDR2: LGHNA, YNFKEQ. The CDR3 contains 13 residues. V lost 1 base to trimming and J lost 4 bases, with 7 bases between them. CDR3: CASSQGTATEAFF. The DNA of the CDR3 is TGTGCCAGCAGCCAAGGGACGGCCACTGAAGCTTTCTTT.

This chain connects TRBV6-1 to TRBJ1-3; D is possibly TRBD1 (6 bases). V lost 5 bases and J 2 bases, leaving 13 bases between the germline ends. CDR1 is MNHNS, CDR2 SASEGT, per germline. The CDR3 totals 15 residues. The CDR3 reads CASSPGGTPGNTIYF. CDR3 DNA sequence: TGTGCCAGCAGTCCCGGGGGGACACCTGGAAACACCATATATTTT.

The chain is built from TRBV2 and TRBJ1-4; 8 bases map to TRBD1. This CDR3 has 17 residues. Germline assignment: CDR1 SNHLY and CDR2 FYNNEI. The J segment lost 3 bases and the V segment lost 11 bases, leaving 17 bases of the junction unmatched. In DNA form, the CDR3 reads TGTGCCTGCCTACGGTCCCGGGACAGGTATTCTAATGAAAAACTGTTTTTT. Its protein is CACLRSRDRYSNEKLFF.

The V and J genes are TRBV14 and TRBJ2-3, with D tentatively TRBD1 or TRBD2 (6 bases each). This CDR3 region has 17 residues. Germline CDR1 SGHDN, CDR2 FVKESK. The ends were cut back, 4 bases at V and 4 bases at J, with 21 bases in the middle. CDR3 in amino acids: CASSPLRGGLWADTQYF. DNA of the CDR3: TGTGCCAGCAGCCCCCTAAGAGGGGGGCTCTGGGCAGATACGCAGTATTTT.

This chain uses TRBV6-5 with TRBJ2-5; 10 bases match TRBD2. Germline assignment: CDR1 MNHEY and CDR2 SVGAGI. V lost 5 bases to trimming and J lost 6 bases; unmatched junction nucleotides: 6. The length of the CDR3 is 14 residues. The CDR3 nucleotides read TGTGCCAGCAGTCAGAGCGGGGGGGGGAAGACCCAGTACTTC. This sequence encodes CASSQSGGGKTQYF.

CDR3 residues: CASSLSPGTQDTQYF. DNA of the CDR3: TGTGCCAGCAGCTTAAGTCCCGGGACGCAGGATACGCAGTATTTT. The V call is TRBV7-8, the J call TRBJ2-3; D is perhaps TRBD1 or TRBD2 (5 bases each). This CDR3 is 15 amino acids long. In germline, CDR1 is SGHVS, CDR2 FQNEAQ. V was cut by 2 bases and J by 6 bases, with 15 bases left in between.

The V gene is TRBV21-1, the J gene TRBJ2-1; TRBD2, the table's D call, was not compared with the DNA. TRBV21-1 is an annotated pseudogene. The CDR3 is 15 residues long. CDR3 nucleotides: TGTGCCAGCAGCAACCGGCGGGACGGGTACAATGAGCAGTTCTTC. Its translation is CASSNRRDGYNEQFF.

The V call is TRBV5-4, the J call TRBJ2-1, with TRBD1 matching over 7 bases. CDR3 length equals 13 residues. CDR1 and CDR2 from the germline V gene are SGHNT and YYREEE (reference sequence). The ends lost 4 bases at V and 9 bases at J; junction bases unmatched: 7. CDR3 sequence reads: CASSPRGLLEQFF. CDR3 in DNA: TGTGCCAGCAGCCCTAGGGGGCTACTTGAGCAGTTCTTC. The full variable domain, completed using reference TRBV5-4 and TRBJ2-1, is ETGVTQSPTHLIKTRGQQVTLRCSSQSGHNTVSWYQQALGQGPQFIFQYYREEENGRGNFPPRFSGLQFPNYSSELNVNALELDDSALYLCASSPRGLLEQFFGPGTRLTVL.

V gene TRBV6-1 combines with J gene TRBJ1-5; the D is unclear. This CDR3 is built from 13 residues. Germline CDR1 MNHNS, CDR2 SASEGT. V lost 4 bases and J lost 11, with 15 bases in between. The CDR3 DNA follows: TGTGCCAGCAGTGTAGAGGAAGGGATGACCCAGCATTTT. Protein sequence: CASSVEEGMTQHF.

The chain links TRBV12-5 to TRBJ2-1; 7 bases match TRBD2. This CDR3 is built from 16 residues. After removal of 1 base from V and 9 bases from J, the junction contained 12 bases not matched to a gene. CDR1 LGHNT and CDR2 FRNRAP come from the germline V gene. CDR3 sequence: CASGLGGTSLAPEQFF. The CDR3 nucleotides read TGTGCTAGTGGTTTGGGGGGTACATCACTAGCGCCTGAGCAGTTCTTC.

This chain joins TRBV30 and TRBJ2-5; D may be TRBD1 (6 bases). The CDR3 contains 13 residues. From germline, CDR1 is GTSNPN and CDR2 SVGIG (reference sequence). The V end lost 0 bases, the J end lost 3 bases, and 8 bases lay between the germline ends. CDR3 DNA sequence: TGTGCCTGGAGTGTAGGGACAAAAGAGACCCAGTACTTC. This codes for CAWSVGTKETQYF.

The rearrangement joins TRBV2 to TRBJ1-2; D is unresolved. The CDR3 totals 14 residues. V was cut by 7 bases and J by 2 bases, with 14 bases left in between. The germline gives CDR1 SNHLY, CDR2 FYNNEI. The CDR3 bases are TGTGCCAGCACCCGGTCAGGCTCCAACTATGGCTACACCTTC. Translation: CASTRSGSNYGYTF. The full variable domain, its missing parts supplied by reference TRBV2 and TRBJ1-2, is EPEVTQTPSHQVTQMGQEVILRCVPISNHLYFYWYRQILGQKVEFLVSFYNNEISEKSEIFDDQFSVERPDGSNFTLKIRSTKLEDSAMYFCASTRSGSNYGYTFGSGTRLTVV.

This clone came up once. J is TRBJ2-2 and V is TRBV10-3; a weak D match, TRBD1 (6 bases). Germline CDR1 is ENHRY and CDR2 is SYGVKD. V was shortened by 9 bases and J by 3 bases, with 17 bases between the two germline ends. The CDR3 spans 15 residues. The CDR3, as DNA: TGTGCCATGAAAAGTTCGCGACAGGACACCGGGGAGCTGTTTTTT. Its protein product is CAMKSSRQDTGELFF.

The chain uses TRBV5-6 and TRBJ2-5; 7 nucleotides line up with TRBD1. The CDR3 is made up of 15 amino acids. The junction had 6 bases not matched to a gene; V was cut back by 3 bases and J by 1 base. Looked up from germline, CDR1 is SGHDT and CDR2 is YYEEEE. CDR3 DNA: TGTGCCAGCAGCTCCTGGGACAGAGGCCAAGAGACCCAGTACTTC. This encodes CASSSWDRGQETQYF.